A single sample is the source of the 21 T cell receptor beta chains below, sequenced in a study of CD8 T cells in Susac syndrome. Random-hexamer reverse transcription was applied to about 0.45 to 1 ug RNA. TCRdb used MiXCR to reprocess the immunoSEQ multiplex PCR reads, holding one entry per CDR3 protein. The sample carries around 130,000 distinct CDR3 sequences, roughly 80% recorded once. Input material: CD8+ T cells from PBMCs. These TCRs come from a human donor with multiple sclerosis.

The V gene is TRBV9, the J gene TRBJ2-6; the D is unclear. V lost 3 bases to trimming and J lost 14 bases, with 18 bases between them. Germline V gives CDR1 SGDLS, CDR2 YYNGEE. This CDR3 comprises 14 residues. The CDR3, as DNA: TGTGCCAGCAGCGCCTCGGTGTCCCAACCGATCCTGACTTTC. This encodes CASSASVSQPILTF.

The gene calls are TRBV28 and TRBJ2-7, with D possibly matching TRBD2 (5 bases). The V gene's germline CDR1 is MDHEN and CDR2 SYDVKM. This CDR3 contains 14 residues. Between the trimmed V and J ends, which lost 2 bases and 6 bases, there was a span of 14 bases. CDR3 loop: CASSLPTGWSEQYF. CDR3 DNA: TGTGCCAGCAGTTTACCCACGGGGTGGAGCGAGCAGTACTTC.

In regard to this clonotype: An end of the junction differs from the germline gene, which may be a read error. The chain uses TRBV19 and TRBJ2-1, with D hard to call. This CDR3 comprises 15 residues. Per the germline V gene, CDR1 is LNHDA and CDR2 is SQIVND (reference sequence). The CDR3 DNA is TGTGCCAGTAGTATGAGTTCCTCCGCCTACAATGAGCAGTCCTTC. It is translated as CASSMSSSAYNEQSF. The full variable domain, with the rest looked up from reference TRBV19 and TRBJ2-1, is DGGITQSPKYLFRKEGQNVTLSCEQNLNHDAMYWYRQDPGQGLRLIYYSQIVNDFQKGDIAEGYSVSREKKESFPLTVTSAQKNPTAFYLCASSMSSSAYNEQSFGPGTRLTVL.

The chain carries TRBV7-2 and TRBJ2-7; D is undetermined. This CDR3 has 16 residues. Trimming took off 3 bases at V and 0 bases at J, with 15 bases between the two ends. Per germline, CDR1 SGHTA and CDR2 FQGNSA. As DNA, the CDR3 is TGTGCCAGCAGCTTGGGCAGATACTTGAGCTCCTACGAGCAGTACTTC. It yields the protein CASSLGRYLSSYEQYF. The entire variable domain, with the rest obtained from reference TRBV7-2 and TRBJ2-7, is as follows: GAGVSQSPSNKVTEKGKDVELRCDPISGHTALYWYRQSLGQGLEFLIYFQGNSAPDKSGLPSDRFSAERTGGSVSTLTIQRTQQEDSAVYLCASSLGRYLSSYEQYFGPGTRLTVT.

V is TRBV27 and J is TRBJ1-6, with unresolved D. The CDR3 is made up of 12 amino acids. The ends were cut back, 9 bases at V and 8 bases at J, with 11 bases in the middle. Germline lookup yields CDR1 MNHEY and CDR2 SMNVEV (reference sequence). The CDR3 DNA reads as TGTGCCAGTCGGACCGCCTATTCACCCCTCCACTTT. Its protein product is CASRTAYSPLHF.

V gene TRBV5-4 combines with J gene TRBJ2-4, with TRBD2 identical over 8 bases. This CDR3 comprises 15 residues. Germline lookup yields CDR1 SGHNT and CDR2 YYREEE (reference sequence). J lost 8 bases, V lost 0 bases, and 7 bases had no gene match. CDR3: CASSLEREIRDIQYF. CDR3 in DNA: TGTGCCAGCAGCTTGGAGCGGGAGATCCGGGACATTCAGTACTTC.

As DNA, the CDR3 is TGCGCCAGCAGCCAAGGGTCCGGTAGCGCCGCGGATGAGCAGTTCTTC. Translation gives CASSQGSGSAADEQFF. The chain links TRBV4-3 to TRBJ2-1, with D possibly matching TRBD2 (5 bases). Germline CDR1 is LGHNA and CDR2 is YSLEER. This CDR3 is built from 16 residues. The V end was cut by 1 base, the J end by 8 bases, with 18 bases between.

Here the CDR3 reads CSVQIGPDGNQPQHF. In DNA form, the CDR3 reads TGCAGCGTACAGATCGGGCCGGACGGCAATCAGCCCCAGCATTTT. The V and J genes are TRBV29-1 and TRBJ1-5; D uncertain. V dropped 6 bases and J dropped 2 bases, with 17 bases sitting between them. Germline values: CDR1 SQVTM, CDR2 ANQGSEA. This CDR3 spans 15 amino acids. The entire variable domain, with the rest obtained from reference TRBV29-1 and TRBJ1-5, is as follows: SAVISQKPSRDICQRGTSLTIQCQVDSQVTMMFWYRQQPGQSLTLIATANQGSEATYESGFVIDKFPISRPNLTFSTLTVSNMSPEDSSIYLCSVQIGPDGNQPQHFGDGTRLSIL.

CDR3 nucleotides: TGTGCCACCAGTGAGAGTCACCGGGACAGGGACTACGAGCAGTACGTC. Amino acid sequence: CATSESHRDRDYEQYV. The V gene is TRBV24-1, the J gene TRBJ2-7; 9 bases fit TRBD1. Germline V CDR1 and CDR2: KGHDR, SFDVKD. The CDR3 runs to 16 residues. The J segment lost 3 bases and the V segment lost 4 bases, leaving 9 bases of the junction unmatched.

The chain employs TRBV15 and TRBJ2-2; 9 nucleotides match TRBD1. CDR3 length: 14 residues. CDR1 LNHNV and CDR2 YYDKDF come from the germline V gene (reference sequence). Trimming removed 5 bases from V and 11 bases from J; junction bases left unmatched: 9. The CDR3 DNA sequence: TGTGCCACCAGCGGCACCGGGACAGGGACAGAGCTGTTTTTT. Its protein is CATSGTGTGTELFF.

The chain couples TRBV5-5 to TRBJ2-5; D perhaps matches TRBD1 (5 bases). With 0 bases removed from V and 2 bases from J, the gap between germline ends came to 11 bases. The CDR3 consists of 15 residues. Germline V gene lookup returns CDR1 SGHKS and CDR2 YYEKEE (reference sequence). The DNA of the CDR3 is TGTGCCAGCAGCTTGGGACAGCCAGTACAAGAGACCCAGTACTTC. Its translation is CASSLGQPVQETQYF.

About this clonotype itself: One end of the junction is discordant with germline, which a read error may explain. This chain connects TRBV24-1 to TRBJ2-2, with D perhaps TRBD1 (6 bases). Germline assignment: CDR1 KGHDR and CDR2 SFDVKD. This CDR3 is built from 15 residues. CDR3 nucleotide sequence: TGTGCCACCAGAGCCGGACAGACGGACACCGGGGAGCCGTTTTTT. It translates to CATRAGQTDTGEPFF.

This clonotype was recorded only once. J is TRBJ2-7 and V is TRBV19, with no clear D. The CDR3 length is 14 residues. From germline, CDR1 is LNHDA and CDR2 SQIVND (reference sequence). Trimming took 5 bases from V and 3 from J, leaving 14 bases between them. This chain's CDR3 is CASSLDLEDYEQYF. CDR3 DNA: TGTGCCAGTAGTTTGGACCTCGAAGACTACGAGCAGTACTTC.

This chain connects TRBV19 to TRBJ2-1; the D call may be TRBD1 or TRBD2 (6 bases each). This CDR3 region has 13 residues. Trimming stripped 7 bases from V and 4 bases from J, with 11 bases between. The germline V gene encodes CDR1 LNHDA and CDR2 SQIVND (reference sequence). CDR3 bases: TGTGCCAGTATGGGGGGCTTTTACAATGAGCAGTTCTTC. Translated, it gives CASMGGFYNEQFF.

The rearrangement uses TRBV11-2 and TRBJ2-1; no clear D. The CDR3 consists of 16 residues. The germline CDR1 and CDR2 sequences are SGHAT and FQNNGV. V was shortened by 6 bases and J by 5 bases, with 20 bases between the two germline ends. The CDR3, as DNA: TGTGCCAGCAGAGGGTCAGTGATCCAGGATGACAATGAGCAGTTCTTC. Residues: CASRGSVIQDDNEQFF.

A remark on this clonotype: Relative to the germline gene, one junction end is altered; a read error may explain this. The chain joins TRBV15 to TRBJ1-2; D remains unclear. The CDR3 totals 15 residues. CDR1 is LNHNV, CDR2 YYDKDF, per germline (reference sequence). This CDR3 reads CATSGYRDLNYDYTF. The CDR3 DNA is TGTGCCACCAGCGGCTACCGGGATCTTAACTATGACTACACCTTC.

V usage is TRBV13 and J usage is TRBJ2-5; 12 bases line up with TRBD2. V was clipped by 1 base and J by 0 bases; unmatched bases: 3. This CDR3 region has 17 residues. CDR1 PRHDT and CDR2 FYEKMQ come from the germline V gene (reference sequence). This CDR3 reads CASSLETSGGNQETQYF. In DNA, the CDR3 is TGTGCCAGCAGCTTAGAAACTAGCGGGGGGAACCAAGAGACCCAGTACTTC.

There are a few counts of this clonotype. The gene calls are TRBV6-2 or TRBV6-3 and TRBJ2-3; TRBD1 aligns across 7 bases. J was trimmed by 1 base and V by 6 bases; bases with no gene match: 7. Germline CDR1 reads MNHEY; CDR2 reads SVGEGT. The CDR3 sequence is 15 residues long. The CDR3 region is CASRLYRGGTDTQYF. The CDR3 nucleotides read TGTGCCAGCAGGCTTTACAGGGGTGGCACAGATACGCAGTATTTT.

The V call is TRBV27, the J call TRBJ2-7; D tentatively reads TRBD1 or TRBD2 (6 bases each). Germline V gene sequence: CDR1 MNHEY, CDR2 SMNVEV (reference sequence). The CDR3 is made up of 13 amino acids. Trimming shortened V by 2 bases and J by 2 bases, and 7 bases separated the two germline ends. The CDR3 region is CASSLRGAYEQYF. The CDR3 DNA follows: TGTGCCAGCAGTTTAAGGGGGGCCTACGAGCAGTACTTC.

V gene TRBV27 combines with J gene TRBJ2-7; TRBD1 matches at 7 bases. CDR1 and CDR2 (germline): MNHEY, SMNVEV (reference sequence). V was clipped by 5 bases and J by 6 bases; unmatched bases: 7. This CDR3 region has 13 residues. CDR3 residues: CASSRRQGSEQYV. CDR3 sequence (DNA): TGTGCCAGCAGTAGGCGACAGGGATCCGAGCAGTACGTC.

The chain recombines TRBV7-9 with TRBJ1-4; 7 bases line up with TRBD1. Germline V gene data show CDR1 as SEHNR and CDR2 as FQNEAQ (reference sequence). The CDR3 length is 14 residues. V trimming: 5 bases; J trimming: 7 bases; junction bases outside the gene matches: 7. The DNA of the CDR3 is TGTGCCAGCAGCACCCGACAGGGTCCTGAAAAACTGTTTTTT. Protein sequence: CASSTRQGPEKLFF.